This TCR beta chain was identified during a study of cytomegalovirus exposure and HLA in healthy donors. Amplification used 60 Vbeta primers and 13 Jbeta primers. Produced via immunoSEQ multiplex PCR; TCRdb's table is partial and in-frame only. The sample has approximately 54,000 clones; approximately 82% are singletons. This CDR3 has 16 amino acids. V was clipped by 2 bases and J by 4 bases; unmatched bases: 8. Germline V lookup: CDR1 MNHEY, CDR2 SMNVEV (reference sequence). J is TRBJ2-7 and V is TRBV27; the match to TRBD2 covers 10 bases. The sequenced sample consisted of PBMCs. The TCR sequence derives from a woman aged 18-29 years in good health and CMV-seronegative. The CDR3 here is CASSLTASGSVYEQYF. CDR3 bases: TGTGCCAGCAGTTTAACTGCTAGCGGGAGTGTATACGAGCAGTACTTC.